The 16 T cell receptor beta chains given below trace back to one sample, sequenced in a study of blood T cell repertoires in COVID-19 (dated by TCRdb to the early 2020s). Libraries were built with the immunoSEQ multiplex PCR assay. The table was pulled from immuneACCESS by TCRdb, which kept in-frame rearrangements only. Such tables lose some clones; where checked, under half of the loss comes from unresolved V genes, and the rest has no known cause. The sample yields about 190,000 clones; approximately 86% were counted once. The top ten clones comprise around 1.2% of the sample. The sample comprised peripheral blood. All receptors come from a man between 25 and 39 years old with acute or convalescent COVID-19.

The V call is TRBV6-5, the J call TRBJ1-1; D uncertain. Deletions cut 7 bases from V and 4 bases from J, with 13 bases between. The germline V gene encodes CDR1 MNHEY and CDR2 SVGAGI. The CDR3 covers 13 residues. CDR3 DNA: TGTGCCAGCACCCCCCTCGGAGTCACTGAAGCTTTCTTT. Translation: CASTPLGVTEAFF.

The CDR3 DNA reads as TGTGCCAGCAGGTTAACAGGGTACAGAACAGATACGCAGTATTTT. Translating it yields CASRLTGYRTDTQYF. V and J are TRBV5-4 and TRBJ2-3; a possible D gene is TRBD1 (6 bases). The length of the CDR3 is 15 residues. V lost 5 bases to trimming and J lost 3 bases, with 16 bases between them. Per the germline V gene, CDR1 is SGHNT and CDR2 is YYREEE (reference sequence).

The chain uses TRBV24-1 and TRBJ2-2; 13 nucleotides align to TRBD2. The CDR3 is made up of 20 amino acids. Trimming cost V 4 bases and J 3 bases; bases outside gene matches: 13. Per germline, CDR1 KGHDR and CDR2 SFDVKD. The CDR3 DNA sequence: TGTGCCACCAGTGACCAGAGACTAGCGGGAGGCAAAAGACACACCGGGGAGCTGTTTTTT. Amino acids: CATSDQRLAGGKRHTGELFF.

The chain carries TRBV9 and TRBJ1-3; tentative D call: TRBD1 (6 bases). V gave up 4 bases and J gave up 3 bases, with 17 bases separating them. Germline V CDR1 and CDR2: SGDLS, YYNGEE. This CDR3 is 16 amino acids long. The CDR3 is CASSPRRTELGNTIYF. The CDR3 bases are TGTGCCAGCAGCCCCCGGAGGACAGAACTTGGAAACACCATATATTTT.

The CDR3 sequence is CATSRDGTSAGEQYF. The CDR3 DNA reads TGTGCCACCAGCAGAGACGGGACCTCCGCGGGGGAGCAGTACTTC. This chain uses TRBV15 with TRBJ2-7; a possible D gene is TRBD2 (6 bases). This CDR3 contains 15 residues. Trimming shortened V by 0 bases and J by 7 bases, and 16 bases separated the two germline ends. Germline CDR1 and CDR2: LNHNV and YYDKDF (reference sequence).

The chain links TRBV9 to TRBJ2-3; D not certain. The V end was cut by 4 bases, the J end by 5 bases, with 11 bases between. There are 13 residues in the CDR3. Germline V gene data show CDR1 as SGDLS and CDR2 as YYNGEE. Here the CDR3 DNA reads TGTGCCAGCAGCTGGTTGACTGGAGATACGCAGTATTTT. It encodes CASSWLTGDTQYF.

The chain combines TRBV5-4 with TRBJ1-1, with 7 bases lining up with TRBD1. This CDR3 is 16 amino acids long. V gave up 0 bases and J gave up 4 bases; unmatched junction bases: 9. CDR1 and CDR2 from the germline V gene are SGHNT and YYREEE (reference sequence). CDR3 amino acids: CASSLGQGIGTTEAFF. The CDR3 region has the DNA TGTGCCAGCAGCTTGGGACAGGGCATCGGGACCACTGAAGCTTTCTTT.

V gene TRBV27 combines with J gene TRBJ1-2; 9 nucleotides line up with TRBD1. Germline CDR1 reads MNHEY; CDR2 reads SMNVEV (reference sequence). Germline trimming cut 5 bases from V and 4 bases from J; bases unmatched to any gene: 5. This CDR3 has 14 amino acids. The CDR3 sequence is CASSAGQGGYGYTF. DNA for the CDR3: TGTGCCAGCAGTGCGGGACAGGGAGGCTATGGCTACACCTTC.

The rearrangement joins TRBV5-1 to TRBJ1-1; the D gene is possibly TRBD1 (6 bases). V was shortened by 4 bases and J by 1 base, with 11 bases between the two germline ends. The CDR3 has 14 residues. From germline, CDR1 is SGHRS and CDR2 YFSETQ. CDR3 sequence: CASSLVTGNTEAFF. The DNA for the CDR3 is TGCGCCAGCAGCCTGGTGACAGGGAACACTGAAGCTTTCTTT.

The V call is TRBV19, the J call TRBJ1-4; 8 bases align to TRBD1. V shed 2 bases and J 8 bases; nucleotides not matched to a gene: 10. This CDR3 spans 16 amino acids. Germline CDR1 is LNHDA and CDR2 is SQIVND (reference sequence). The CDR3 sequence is CASSILPGTGGEKLFF. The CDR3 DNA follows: TGTGCCAGTAGTATATTACCCGGGACAGGAGGAGAAAAACTGTTTTTT.

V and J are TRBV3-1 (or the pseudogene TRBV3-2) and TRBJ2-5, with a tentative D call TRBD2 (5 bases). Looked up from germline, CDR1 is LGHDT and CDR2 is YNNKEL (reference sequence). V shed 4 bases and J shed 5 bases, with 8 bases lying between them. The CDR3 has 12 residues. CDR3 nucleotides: TGTGCCAGCAGCCCACGAGGGGAGACCCAGTACTTC. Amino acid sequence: CASSPRGETQYF.

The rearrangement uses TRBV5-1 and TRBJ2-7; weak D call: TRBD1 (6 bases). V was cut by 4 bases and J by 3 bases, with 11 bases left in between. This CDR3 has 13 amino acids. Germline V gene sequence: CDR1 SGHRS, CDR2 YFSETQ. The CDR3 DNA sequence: TGCGCCAGCAGCCCAGGGGCCCTCTACGAGCAGTACTTC. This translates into CASSPGALYEQYF.

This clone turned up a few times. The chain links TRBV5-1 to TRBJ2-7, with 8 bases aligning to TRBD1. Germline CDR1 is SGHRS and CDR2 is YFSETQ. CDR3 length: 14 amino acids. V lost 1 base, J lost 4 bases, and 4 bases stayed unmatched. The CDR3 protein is CASSLRTGLYEQYF. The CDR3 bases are TGCGCCAGCAGCTTGAGGACAGGGCTTTACGAGCAGTACTTC.

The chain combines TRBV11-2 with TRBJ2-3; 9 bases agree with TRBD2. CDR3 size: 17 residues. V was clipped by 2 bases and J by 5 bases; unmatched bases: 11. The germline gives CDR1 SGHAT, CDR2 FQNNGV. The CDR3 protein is CASSLISLREGIDTQYF. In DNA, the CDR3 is TGTGCCAGCAGCTTAATAAGTCTGCGGGAGGGTATAGATACGCAGTATTTT. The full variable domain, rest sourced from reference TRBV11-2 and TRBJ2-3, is EAGVAQSPRYKIIEKRQSVAFWCNPISGHATLYWYQQILGQGPKLLIQFQNNGVVDDSQLPKDRFSAERLKGVDSTLKIQPAKLEDSAVYLCASSLISLREGIDTQYFGPGTRLTVL.

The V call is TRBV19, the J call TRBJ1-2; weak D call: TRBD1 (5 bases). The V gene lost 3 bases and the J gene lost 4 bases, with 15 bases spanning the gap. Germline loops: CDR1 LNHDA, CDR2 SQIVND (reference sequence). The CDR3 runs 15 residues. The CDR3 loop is CASSIPGDRPYGYTF. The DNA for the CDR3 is TGTGCCAGTAGTATTCCGGGGGATCGCCCCTATGGCTACACCTTC.

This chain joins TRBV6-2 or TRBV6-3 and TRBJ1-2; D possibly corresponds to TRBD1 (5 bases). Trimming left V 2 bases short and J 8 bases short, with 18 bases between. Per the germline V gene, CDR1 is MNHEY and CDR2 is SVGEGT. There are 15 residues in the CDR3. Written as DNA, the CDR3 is TGTGCCAGCAGTTACCCCAGGGCCATGGTGAAAGGCTACACCTTC. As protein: CASSYPRAMVKGYTF.